Sequencing of this T cell receptor (beta chain) was carried out in a study of shared clonotypes between healthy human individuals. V shed 2 bases, J shed 2 bases, and the junction held 6 bases outside the gene matches. This CDR3 comprises 15 residues. The V gene's germline CDR1 is KGHSH and CDR2 LQKENI. Researchers divided each subset's genomic DNA evenly across several immunoSEQ plates. Produced via immunoSEQ multiplex PCR; TCRdb's table is partial and in-frame only. The profile shows about half a million clones, roughly 85% of them singletons. Nashville, Tennessee was home to all donors, who were Caucasian adults.

The material sequenced was PBMCs. The chain employs TRBV18 and TRBJ2-7, with TRBD1 matching over 7 bases. This clonotype originated in a woman aged 35 to 49 in good health. Some clones in this sample may be carry-over from other donors' samples. This chain's CDR3 is CASSPYQGVAYEQYF. In DNA form, the CDR3 reads TGTGCCAGCTCACCATATCAGGGGGTAGCCTACGAGCAGTACTTC.